This T cell receptor (beta chain) was observed in a study of blood T cell repertoires in COVID-19. Study-level background: Nucleic acid was either cDNA or gDNA, and it came from T cells, B-cell-depleted T cells, or PBMCs.

The germline V gene has CDR1 LNHNV and CDR2 YYDKDF (reference sequence). The ends lost 1 base at V and 0 bases at J; junction bases unmatched: 15. The CDR3 is 20 amino acids. Assignment of participants to cohorts was predicated upon participant-reported clinical history. Sequenced by immunoSEQ multiplex PCR; TCRdb stores in-frame clones only, minus some. The repertoire includes about 300,000 clones, about nine tenths of them detected once, and roughly 4% sits in the top ten. The sequenced material came from PBMCs or T cells enriched from blood (not recorded which). This TCR derives from a young man who had recovered from COVID-19. The chain joins TRBV15 to TRBJ2-7; 10 nucleotides line up with TRBD2. The CDR3 here is CATSRGLRASGSPYSYEQYF. The CDR3 DNA reads TGTGCCACCAGCAGAGGCCTTAGGGCTAGCGGGAGTCCCTACTCCTACGAGCAGTACTTC.